This TCR beta chain was identified during a study of beta chain features in type 1 diabetes. Background on the study: All samples combined gave around 98,000,000 sorted cells for examination. Whole-study findings and limits: HLA effects on TCRB rearrangement stayed unresolved here. Sequencing of cDNA might inflate the share of cells that strongly express TCR.

TCRB transcripts that were expressed got sequenced, as all of the isolated RNA had been reverse transcribed. The average read count of naive, central memory and regulatory T cell samples was approximately 4 million. The repertoire was sequenced with immunoSEQ multiplex PCR; TCRdb's copy has only in-frame clones and lacks some. The table shows 350,000 to 450,000 clones, with around 16% occurring only once. The V and J ends lost 0 bases and 4 bases respectively, with 12 bases between them. Germline V gene data show CDR1 as LNHNV and CDR2 as YYDKDF (reference sequence). This CDR3 is built from 16 residues. This clone has a handful of counts. Its antigen is undetermined.

The chain links TRBV15 to TRBJ2-2; a weak D match, TRBD2 (6 bases). The sequencing input was naive CD4+ T cells from blood. The TCR comes from a woman aged 18-29 years in good health. The CDR3 bases are TGTGCCACCAGCAGAGAACGGGTGGGACTCACCGGGGAGCTGTTTTTT. This codes for CATSRERVGLTGELFF.